The rows below give T cell receptor beta chains drawn from one sample of a study of blood T cell repertoires in COVID-19. Method: immunoSEQ multiplex PCR; TCRdb's copy keeps in-frame clones and lacks some. This table holds some 490,000 clones, less than 90% found once. Sequencing was performed on PBMCs or T cells enriched from blood (not recorded which). The receptors shown here come from an older woman who had recovered from COVID-19. Both conserved end residues are part of each CDR3. Each record gives: V gene, J gene, clone size, D gene, CDR3 protein, CDR3 DNA. A D gene is named only where the DNA matches it firmly. Expanded clones get a size class; other rows say once, few or many, or leave the size out.

v_gene: TRBV7-2
j_gene: TRBJ1-6
abundance: -
d_gene: -
CDR3aa: CASSSRGGVYNSPLHF
CDR3nt: TGTGCCAGCAGCTCCCGGGGGGGAGTCTATAATTCACCCCTCCACTTT

v_gene: TRBV19
j_gene: TRBJ2-2
abundance: once
d_gene: TRBD2
CDR3aa: CASSMGLAGATGELFF
CDR3nt: TGTGCCAGTAGTATGGGACTAGCGGGGGCCACCGGGGAGCTGTTTTTT

v_gene: TRBV27
j_gene: TRBJ2-6
abundance: -
d_gene: TRBD1
CDR3aa: CASRPDRRTSGANVLTF
CDR3nt: TGTGCCAGCAGACCGGACAGGAGAACCTCTGGGGCCAACGTCCTGACTTTC

v_gene: TRBV3-1/TRBV3-2
j_gene: TRBJ1-6
abundance: -
d_gene: -
CDR3aa: CASSSFGPSSPLHF
CDR3nt: TGTGCCAGCAGCTCATTTGGTCCCAGTTCACCCCTCCACTTT

v_gene: TRBV5-1
j_gene: TRBJ1-1
abundance: -
d_gene: -
CDR3aa: CASSFVEGRGTEAFF
CDR3nt: TGCGCCAGCAGCTTTGTAGAGGGGAGGGGCACTGAAGCTTTCTTT

v_gene: TRBV10-3
j_gene: TRBJ1-6
abundance: -
d_gene: -
CDR3aa: CAISALINSPLHF
CDR3nt: TGTGCCATCAGTGCCCTTATTAATTCACCCCTCCACTTT

v_gene: TRBV9
j_gene: TRBJ1-1
abundance: -
d_gene: -
CDR3aa: CASSVTGQNTEAFF
CDR3nt: TGTGCCAGCAGCGTCACAGGGCAGAACACTGAAGCTTTCTTT

v_gene: TRBV5-1
j_gene: TRBJ2-5
abundance: -
d_gene: -
CDR3aa: CASSLYRREQETQYF
CDR3nt: TGCGCCAGCAGCTTGTATCGGCGGGAACAAGAGACCCAGTACTTC

v_gene: TRBV9
j_gene: TRBJ2-3
abundance: -
d_gene: TRBD2
CDR3aa: CASSPGTSGGADTQYF
CDR3nt: TGTGCCAGCAGCCCAGGGACTAGCGGGGGGGCAGATACGCAGTATTTT

v_gene: TRBV27
j_gene: TRBJ2-1
abundance: -
d_gene: TRBD2
CDR3aa: CASSSKTSGIYNNEQFF
CDR3nt: TGTGCCAGCAGTTCAAAGACTAGCGGAATCTATAACAATGAGCAGTTCTTC

v_gene: TRBV27
j_gene: TRBJ2-3
abundance: -
d_gene: -
CDR3aa: CASSTQVTDTQYF
CDR3nt: TGTGCCAGCAGTACTCAGGTTACAGATACGCAGTATTTT

v_gene: TRBV30
j_gene: TRBJ2-7
abundance: -
d_gene: -
CDR3aa: CAWSVTPGDGEQYF
CDR3nt: TGTGCCTGGAGTGTAACTCCGGGTGACGGCGAGCAGTACTTC

v_gene: TRBV27
j_gene: TRBJ1-2
abundance: -
d_gene: -
CDR3aa: CASTTISGGNYGYTF
CDR3nt: TGTGCCAGCACCACCATTTCGGGGGGTAACTATGGCTACACCTTC

v_gene: TRBV4-1
j_gene: TRBJ2-7
abundance: -
d_gene: -
CDR3aa: CASSLSRGSAYEQYF
CDR3nt: TGCGCCAGCAGCCTATCCCGGGGGTCCGCCTACGAGCAGTACTTC

v_gene: TRBV2
j_gene: TRBJ2-7
abundance: -
d_gene: TRBD1
CDR3aa: CASSLKGQGGYEQYF
CDR3nt: TGTGCCAGCAGTCTCAAAGGACAGGGCGGCTACGAGCAGTACTTC

v_gene: TRBV9
j_gene: TRBJ1-3
abundance: -
d_gene: -
CDR3aa: CASSVDRGTGNTIYF
CDR3nt: TGTGCCAGCAGCGTAGATCGGGGAACTGGAAACACCATATATTTT

v_gene: TRBV9
j_gene: TRBJ2-7
abundance: -
d_gene: -
CDR3aa: CASSVGLRGSLYEQYF
CDR3nt: TGTGCCAGCAGCGTAGGGCTACGGGGGTCCCTCTACGAGCAGTACTTC

v_gene: TRBV2
j_gene: TRBJ2-7
abundance: once
d_gene: TRBD1
CDR3aa: CASSEQGVPYEQYF
CDR3nt: TGTGCCAGCAGTGAACAGGGGGTGCCCTACGAGCAGTACTTC

v_gene: TRBV9
j_gene: TRBJ2-7
abundance: -
d_gene: TRBD1
CDR3aa: CASSPGTGAYEQYF
CDR3nt: TGTGCCAGCAGCCCCGGGACAGGGGCCTACGAGCAGTACTTC

v_gene: TRBV21-1
j_gene: TRBJ1-4
abundance: -
d_gene: -
CDR3aa: CASSKLGHLQGAGEKLFF
CDR3nt: TGTGCCAGCAGCAAATTAGGGCACCTACAGGGGGCGGGAGAAAAACTGTTTTTT

v_gene: TRBV6-5
j_gene: TRBJ1-2
abundance: -
d_gene: TRBD1
CDR3aa: CATKPRGPNYGYTF
CDR3nt: TGTGCCACCAAACCTAGGGGGCCTAACTATGGCTACACCTTC

v_gene: TRBV4-1
j_gene: TRBJ1-6
abundance: few
d_gene: TRBD1
CDR3aa: CASQGQDNSPLHF
CDR3nt: TGCGCCAGTCAGGGACAGGATAATTCACCCCTCCACTTT